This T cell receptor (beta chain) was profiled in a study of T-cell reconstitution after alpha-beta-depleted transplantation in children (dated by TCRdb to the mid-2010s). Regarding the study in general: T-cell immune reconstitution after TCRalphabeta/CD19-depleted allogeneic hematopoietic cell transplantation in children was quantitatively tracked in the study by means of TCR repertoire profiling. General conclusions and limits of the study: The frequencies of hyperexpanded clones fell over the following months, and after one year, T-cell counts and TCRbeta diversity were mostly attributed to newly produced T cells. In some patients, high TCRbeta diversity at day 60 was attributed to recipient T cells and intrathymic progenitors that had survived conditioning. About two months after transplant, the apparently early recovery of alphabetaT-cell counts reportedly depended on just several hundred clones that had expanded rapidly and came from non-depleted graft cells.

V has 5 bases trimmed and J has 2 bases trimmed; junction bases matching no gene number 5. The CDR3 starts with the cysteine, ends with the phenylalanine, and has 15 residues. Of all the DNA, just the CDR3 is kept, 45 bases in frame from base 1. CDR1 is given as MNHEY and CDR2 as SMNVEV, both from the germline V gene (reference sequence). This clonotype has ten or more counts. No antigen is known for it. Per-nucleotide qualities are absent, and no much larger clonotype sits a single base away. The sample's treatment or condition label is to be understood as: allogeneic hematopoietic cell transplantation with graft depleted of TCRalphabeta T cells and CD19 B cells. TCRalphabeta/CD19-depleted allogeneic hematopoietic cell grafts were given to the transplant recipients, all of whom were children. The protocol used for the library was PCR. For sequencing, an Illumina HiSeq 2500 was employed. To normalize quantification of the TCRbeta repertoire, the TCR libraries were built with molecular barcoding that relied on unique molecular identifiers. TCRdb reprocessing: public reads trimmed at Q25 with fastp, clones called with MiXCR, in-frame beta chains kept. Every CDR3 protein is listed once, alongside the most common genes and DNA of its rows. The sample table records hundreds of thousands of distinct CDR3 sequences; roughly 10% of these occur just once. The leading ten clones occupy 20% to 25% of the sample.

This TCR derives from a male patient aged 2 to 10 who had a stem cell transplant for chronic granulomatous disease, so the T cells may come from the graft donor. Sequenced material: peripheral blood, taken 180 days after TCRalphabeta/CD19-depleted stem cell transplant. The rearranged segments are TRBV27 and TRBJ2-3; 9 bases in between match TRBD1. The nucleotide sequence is TGTGCCAGCAGTCCGCGGGACAGGGTCACAGATACGCAGTATTTT. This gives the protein CASSPRDRVTDTQYF.